What follows are 2 T cell receptor beta chains derived from one specimen sequenced in a study of blood T cell repertoires in COVID-19. This table comes from immunoSEQ multiplex PCR, and its TCRdb copy is limited to in-frame clones, with some not included. Among roughly 60,000 clones, roughly 92% were seen once, and the ten largest hold around 6%. The sequenced sample was peripheral blood. These receptors came from a human donor in a cohort sampled during active COVID-19.

The chain joins TRBV6-1 to TRBJ1-3, with D perhaps matching TRBD1 (5 bases). Germline loops: CDR1 MNHNS, CDR2 SASEGT. Trimming removed 6 bases at V and 0 bases at J, with 12 bases between. This CDR3 is built from 15 residues. CDR3 loop: CASSRLQVSGNTIYF. The CDR3 region has the DNA TGTGCCAGCAGCCGATTACAGGTCTCTGGAAACACCATATATTTT.

A single count supports this clone. The V call is TRBV7-3, the J call TRBJ2-2; 8 bases line up with TRBD1. Unmatched junction bases numbered 7, after V lost 8 bases and J lost 5 bases. The CDR3 sequence is 14 residues long. Looked up from germline, CDR1 is SGHTA and CDR2 is FQGTGA. CDR3 loop: CASGRQGRTGELFF. CDR3 in DNA: TGTGCCAGCGGAAGACAGGGGAGGACCGGGGAGCTGTTTTTT.